These T cell receptor beta chains were read from a single sample in a study of T cell changes during pregnancy in multiple sclerosis. The assay was immunoSEQ multiplex PCR, and TCRdb's table has in-frame clones only and misses some. The sample yields approximately 100,000 clones, approximately 92% seen once. Sequencing was performed on peripheral blood, taken in the second trimester of pregnancy. Every receptor here comes from a female donor with multiple sclerosis, enrolled in a pregnancy study. Each CDR3 is given with its conserved first and last residue. A D gene is named only where the DNA matches it firmly.

d_call j_call v_call cdr3_length cdr3_aa
NA TRBJ2-1 TRBV6-4 15 CASSDNGGSYNEQFF
TRBD2 TRBJ2-3 TRBV5-1 16 CASSPLTSGSTDTQYF
TRBD2 TRBJ2-7 TRBV5-1 15 CASSLEGRGSHEQYF
NA TRBJ2-5 TRBV7-8 12 CASSYSQETQYF
NA TRBJ2-1 TRBV4-1 13 CASSQSSGNEQFF
NA TRBJ1-5 TRBV2 12 CASTSGNQPQHF
NA TRBJ2-3 TRBV7-2 15 CASSSPTGGTDTQYF
TRBD1 TRBJ2-7 TRBV6-5 13 CASSSRTGYEQYF
NA TRBJ2-3 TRBV5-4 12 CASSIGDDTQYF
TRBD1 TRBJ1-5 TRBV28 16 CASSLGQGHSNQPQHF
NA TRBJ2-1 TRBV4-1 14 CASSLRTEGSEQFF
NA TRBJ1-2 TRBV18 15 CASSPGTASASGYTF
TRBD1 TRBJ2-3 TRBV5-4 16 CASTRGQGAETDTQYF
TRBD2 TRBJ2-5 TRBV5-6 17 CASSTKIGLAGGETQYF
TRBD1 TRBJ1-5 TRBV6-1 15 CASSGGTGVPQPQHF
TRBD2 TRBJ2-3 TRBV4-2 15 CASSQDSGGIDTQYF
NA TRBJ2-2 TRBV30 12 CAWITGTGELFF
TRBD1 TRBJ1-2 TRBV9 14 CASSVGTGGRGYTF
NA TRBJ1-1 TRBV28 16 CASSFVPGVMNTEAFF
TRBD2 TRBJ2-3 TRBV7-9 15 CASSSPGLAADTQYF
TRBD2 TRBJ2-7 TRBV4-1 16 CASSQHLADQLGGQYF
TRBD2 TRBJ2-1 TRBV12-5 18 CASGLSPWTSGGVNEQFF
NA TRBJ1-4 TRBV7-9 14 CASNSQGPREKLFF
NA TRBJ1-5 TRBV19 13 CASSWVRGQPQHF
NA TRBJ2-2 TRBV7-8 16 CASSLAGLPYTGELFF
TRBD1 TRBJ1-2 TRBV5-4 15 CASSHPPTGDNRYTF
TRBD1 TRBJ2-7 TRBV6-6 14 CASRLTGGIYEQYF